A single T cell receptor beta chain is shown here with its context. Profiled with immunoSEQ multiplex PCR; TCRdb holds only in-frame clones, not every one. The sample includes around 97,000 clones, about 90% seen only once; the top ten take roughly 3.6%. The data derive from a study of blood T cell repertoires in COVID-19. At the level of the study: Specimens from acute and convalescent COVID-19 originated in the United States, Italy and Spain. In each case, the material was cDNA or gDNA derived from T cells, B-cell-depleted T cells, or PBMCs.

The germline V gene has CDR1 MNHNS and CDR2 SASEGT. The J segment lost 1 base and the V segment lost 3 bases, leaving 4 bases of the junction unmatched. The CDR3 spans 15 residues. The clonotype was recovered from a woman in her fifties or sixties with acute or convalescent COVID-19. The V call is TRBV6-1, the J call TRBJ1-2; the match to TRBD1 covers 8 bases. The sample was peripheral blood. The CDR3 DNA reads TGTGCCAGCAGTGAGGGGACAGGCCTTAACTATGGCTACACCTTC. It codes for CASSEGTGLNYGYTF.